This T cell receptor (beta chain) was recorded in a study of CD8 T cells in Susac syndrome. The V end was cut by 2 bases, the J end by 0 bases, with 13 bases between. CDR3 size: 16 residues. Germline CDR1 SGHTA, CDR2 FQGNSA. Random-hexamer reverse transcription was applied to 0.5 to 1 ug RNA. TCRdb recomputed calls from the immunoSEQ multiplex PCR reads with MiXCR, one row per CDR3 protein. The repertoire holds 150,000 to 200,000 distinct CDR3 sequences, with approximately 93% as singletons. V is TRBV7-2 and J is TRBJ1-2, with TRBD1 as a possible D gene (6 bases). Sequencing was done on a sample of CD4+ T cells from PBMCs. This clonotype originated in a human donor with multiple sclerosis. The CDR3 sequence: CASSLYRATANYGYTF. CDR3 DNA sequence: TGTGCCAGCAGCTTATACAGGGCGACCGCTAACTATGGCTACACCTTC.